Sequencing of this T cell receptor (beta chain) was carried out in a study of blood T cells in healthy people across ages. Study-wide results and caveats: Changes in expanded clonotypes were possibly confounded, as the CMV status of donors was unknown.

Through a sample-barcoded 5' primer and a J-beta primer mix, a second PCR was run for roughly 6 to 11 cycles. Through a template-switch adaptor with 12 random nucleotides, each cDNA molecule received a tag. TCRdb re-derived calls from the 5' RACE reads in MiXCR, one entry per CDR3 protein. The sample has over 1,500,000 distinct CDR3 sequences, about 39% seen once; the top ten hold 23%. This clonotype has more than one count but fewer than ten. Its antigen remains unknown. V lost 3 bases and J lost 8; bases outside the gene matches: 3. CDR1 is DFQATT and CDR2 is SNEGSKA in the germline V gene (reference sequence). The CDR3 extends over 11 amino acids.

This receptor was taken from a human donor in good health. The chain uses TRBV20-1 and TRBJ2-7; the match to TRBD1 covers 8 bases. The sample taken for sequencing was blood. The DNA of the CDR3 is TGCAGTGCTAGGCAGGGGGCCAAGCAGTACTTC. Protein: CSARQGAKQYF.